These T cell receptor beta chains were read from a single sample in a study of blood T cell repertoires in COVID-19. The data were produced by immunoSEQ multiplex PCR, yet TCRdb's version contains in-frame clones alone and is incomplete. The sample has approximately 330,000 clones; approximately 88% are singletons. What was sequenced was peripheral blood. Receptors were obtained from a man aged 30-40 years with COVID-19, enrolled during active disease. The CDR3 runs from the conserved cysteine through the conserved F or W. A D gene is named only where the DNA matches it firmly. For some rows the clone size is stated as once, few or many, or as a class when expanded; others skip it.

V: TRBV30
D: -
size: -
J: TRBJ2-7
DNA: TGTGCCTGGAGTCGAGGTGGCAGCTCCTACGAGCAGTACTTC
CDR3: CAWSRGGSSYEQYF

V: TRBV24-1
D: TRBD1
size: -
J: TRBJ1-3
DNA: TGTGCCACCAGTGAGGGGGGGACAGGGCCCTCTGGAAACACCATATATTTT
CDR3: CATSEGGTGPSGNTIYF

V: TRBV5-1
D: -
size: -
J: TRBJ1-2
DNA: TGCGCCAGCAGCTTGGACCCAGGGCAGAACTATGGCTACACCTTC
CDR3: CASSLDPGQNYGYTF

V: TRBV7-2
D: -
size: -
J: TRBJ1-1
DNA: TGTGCCAGCAGCTTAGATGGAGGGATGGGCGCTGAAGCTTTCTTT
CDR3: CASSLDGGMGAEAFF

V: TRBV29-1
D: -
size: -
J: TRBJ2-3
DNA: TGCAGCGTTGCGGGCCGGAGCAGGGACACAGATACGCAGTATTTT
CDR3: CSVAGRSRDTDTQYF

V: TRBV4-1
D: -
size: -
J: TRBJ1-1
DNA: TGCGCCAGCAGCCAAGAAAGGGGTGGTCCGGACACTGAAGCTTTCTTT
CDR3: CASSQERGGPDTEAFF

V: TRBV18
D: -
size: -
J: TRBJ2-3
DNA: TGTGCCAGCTCGACAGACGGGGAGGAAGAAGATACGCAGTATTTT
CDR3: CASSTDGEEEDTQYF

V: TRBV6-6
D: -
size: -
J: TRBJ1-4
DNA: TGTGCCAGCAGAATTGGGGGGGCTAATGAAAAACTGTTTTTT
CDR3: CASRIGGANEKLFF

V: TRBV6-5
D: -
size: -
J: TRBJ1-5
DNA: TGTGCCAGCAGTTACACCAGGGGATTGGGCAATCAGCCCCAGCATTTT
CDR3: CASSYTRGLGNQPQHF

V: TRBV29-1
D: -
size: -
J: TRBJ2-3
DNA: TGCAGCGCTACTCCACTTACAGATACGCAGTATTTT
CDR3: CSATPLTDTQYF

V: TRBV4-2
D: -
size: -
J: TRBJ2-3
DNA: TGTGCCAGCAGCCAAGAGCAGGGGCACACAGATACGCAGTATTTT
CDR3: CASSQEQGHTDTQYF

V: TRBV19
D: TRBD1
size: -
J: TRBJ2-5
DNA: TGTGCCAGTAGCACGAACAGGGGAGAGACCCAGTACTTC
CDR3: CASSTNRGETQYF

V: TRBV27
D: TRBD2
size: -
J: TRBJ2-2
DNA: TGTGCCAGCAGTCTAGCGGGACTCACCGGGGAGCTGTTTTTT
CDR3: CASSLAGLTGELFF

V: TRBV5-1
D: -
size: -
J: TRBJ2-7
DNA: TGCGCCAGCAGCCTTACGAGGTCCCAGCGGGTGACCTACGAGCAGTACTTC
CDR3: CASSLTRSQRVTYEQYF

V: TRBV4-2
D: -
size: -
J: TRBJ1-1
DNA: TGTGCCAGCAGCCAAGACCTTTCGAACACTGAAGCTTTCTTT
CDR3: CASSQDLSNTEAFF

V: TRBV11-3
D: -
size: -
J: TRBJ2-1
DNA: TGTGCCAGCAGCTCCCGACCAGGGCCCTACAATGAGCAGTTCTTC
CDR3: CASSSRPGPYNEQFF

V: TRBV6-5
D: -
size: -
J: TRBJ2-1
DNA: TGTGCCAGCAGCCCGACAAGTATTGAGCAGTTCTTC
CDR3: CASSPTSIEQFF

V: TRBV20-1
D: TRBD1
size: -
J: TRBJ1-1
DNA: TGCAGTGCTAGTATGCCGGACAGGATGAACACTGAAGCTTTCTTT
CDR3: CSASMPDRMNTEAFF

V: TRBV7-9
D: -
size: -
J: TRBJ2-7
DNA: TGTGCCAGCAGCTTTCACCGGGACATCACCTACGAGCAGTACTTC
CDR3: CASSFHRDITYEQYF

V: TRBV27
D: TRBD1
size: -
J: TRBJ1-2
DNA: TGTGCCAGCAGTTCCAGGACAGGGGGCTCGTACTATGGCTACACCTTC
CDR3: CASSSRTGGSYYGYTF

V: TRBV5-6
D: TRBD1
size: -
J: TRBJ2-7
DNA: TGTGCCAGCAGCTTTGGGACCCGGGACAGGGGGCTCTACGAGCAGTACTTC
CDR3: CASSFGTRDRGLYEQYF

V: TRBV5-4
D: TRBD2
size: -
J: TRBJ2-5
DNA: TGTGCCAGCAGCCCGTCCGCGGGAGGGCCAGAGACCCAGTACTTC
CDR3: CASSPSAGGPETQYF

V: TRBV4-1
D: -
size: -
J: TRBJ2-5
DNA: TGCGCCAGCAGCCAAGTGGGACTCATACAAGAGACCCAGTACTTC
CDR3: CASSQVGLIQETQYF

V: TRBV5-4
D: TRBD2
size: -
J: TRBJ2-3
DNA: TGTGCCAGCAGTCTGGGGTCCATAGCGGGAGATCTTCACACAGATACGCAGTATTTT
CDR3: CASSLGSIAGDLHTDTQYF

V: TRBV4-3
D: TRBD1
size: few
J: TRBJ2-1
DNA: TGCGCCAGCAGCCATTCGGGACAGGGAGGTTACAATGAGCAGTTCTTC
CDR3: CASSHSGQGGYNEQFF

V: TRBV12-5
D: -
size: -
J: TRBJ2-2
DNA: TGTGCTAGTGGTTTGTCCGACAGCACCGGGGAGCTGTTTTTT
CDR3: CASGLSDSTGELFF

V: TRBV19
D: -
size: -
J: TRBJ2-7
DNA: TGTGCCAGTAGTAGGAGTGGGGGCAGGGTCCCCTACGAGCAGTACTTC
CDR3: CASSRSGGRVPYEQYF

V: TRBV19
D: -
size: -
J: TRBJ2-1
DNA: TGTGCCAGTAGTCGTATGAGGCGGGGCTCCTACAATGAGCAGTTCTTC
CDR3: CASSRMRRGSYNEQFF

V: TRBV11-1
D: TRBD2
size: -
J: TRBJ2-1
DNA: TGTGCCAGCAGTAGGACTAGCGGGAATGAGTTCTTC
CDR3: CASSRTSGNEFF

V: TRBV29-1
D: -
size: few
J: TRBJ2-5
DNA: TGCAGCGTTGACGACCCCCAAGGACAGCACCAAGAGACCCAGTACTTC
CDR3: CSVDDPQGQHQETQYF

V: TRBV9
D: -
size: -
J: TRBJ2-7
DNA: TGTGCCAGCAGCGCCCGACAGTCACCCTACGAGCAGTACTTC
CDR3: CASSARQSPYEQYF

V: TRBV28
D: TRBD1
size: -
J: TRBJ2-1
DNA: TGTGCCAGCAGTTTATCGGCAGGGGGCTCCTACAATGAGCAGTTCTTC
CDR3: CASSLSAGGSYNEQFF

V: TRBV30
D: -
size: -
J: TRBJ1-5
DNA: TGTGCCTGGAGTCAGGGGCACCAGCCCCAGCATTTT
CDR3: CAWSQGHQPQHF

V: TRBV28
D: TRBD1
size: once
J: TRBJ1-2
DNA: TGTGCCAGCAGACGGGACAGCTTTAACTATGGCTACACCTTC
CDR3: CASRRDSFNYGYTF

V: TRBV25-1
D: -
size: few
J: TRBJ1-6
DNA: TGTGCCAGCAGTGAAGCACAGGGTCATAATTCACCCCTCCACTTT
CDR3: CASSEAQGHNSPLHF

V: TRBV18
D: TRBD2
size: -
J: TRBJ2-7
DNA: TGTGCCAGCTCACCGAAGGGGACTAGCGGGAAGTACGAGCAGTACTTC
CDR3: CASSPKGTSGKYEQYF

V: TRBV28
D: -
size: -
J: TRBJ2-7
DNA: TGTGCCAGCAGCTCCGGGGGGCAGTCCTACGAGCAGTACTTC
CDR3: CASSSGGQSYEQYF

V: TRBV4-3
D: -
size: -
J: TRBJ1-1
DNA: TGCGCCAGCAGCCAAGATCGCCGGGGGTACTCCTCCACTGAAGCTTTCTTT
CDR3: CASSQDRRGYSSTEAFF

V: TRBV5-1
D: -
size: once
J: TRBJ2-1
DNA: TGCGCCAGCAGCTTGGGGGCCTGGGACAATGAGCAGTTCTTC
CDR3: CASSLGAWDNEQFF

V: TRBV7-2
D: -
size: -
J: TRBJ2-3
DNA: TGTGCCAGCAGCTTAGATAGTTACTCAGATACGCAGTATTTT
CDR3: CASSLDSYSDTQYF

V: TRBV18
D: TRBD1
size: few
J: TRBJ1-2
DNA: TGTGCCAGCTCACCGGAACAGGGGAATGGCTACACCTTC
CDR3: CASSPEQGNGYTF

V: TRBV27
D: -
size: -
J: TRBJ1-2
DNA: TGTGCCAGCAGTTTATACGTTAACAGCCCATATGGCTACACCTTC
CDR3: CASSLYVNSPYGYTF

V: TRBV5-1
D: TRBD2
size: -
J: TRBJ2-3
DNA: TGCGCCAGCAGCTTACTAGCGGGAGGAGGGACAGATACGCAGTATTTT
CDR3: CASSLLAGGGTDTQYF

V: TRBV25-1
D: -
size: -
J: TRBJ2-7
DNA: TGTGCCAGCAGTGAATATTCCAGGGGAGAGCAGTACTTC
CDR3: CASSEYSRGEQYF

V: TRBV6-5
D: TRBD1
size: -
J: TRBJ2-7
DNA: TGTGCCAGCAGGGCCGGGACAGTCTACGAGCAGTACTTC
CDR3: CASRAGTVYEQYF

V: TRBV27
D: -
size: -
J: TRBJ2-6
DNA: TGTGCCAGCAGTTTCCTCTCTGGGGCCAACGTCCTGACTTTC
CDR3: CASSFLSGANVLTF

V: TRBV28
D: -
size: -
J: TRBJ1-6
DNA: TGTGCCAGCCGAACGGGTCAGTTTTATAATTCACCCCTCCACTTT
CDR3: CASRTGQFYNSPLHF

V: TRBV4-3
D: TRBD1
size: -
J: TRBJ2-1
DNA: TGCGCCAGCAGCCAGGGACAGGTGAAGTACAATGAGCAGTTCTTC
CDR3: CASSQGQVKYNEQFF

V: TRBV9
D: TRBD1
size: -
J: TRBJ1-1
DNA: TGTGCCAGCAGCGTATCTAGACAGGGAGAGGGGAACACTGAAGCTTTCTTT
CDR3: CASSVSRQGEGNTEAFF

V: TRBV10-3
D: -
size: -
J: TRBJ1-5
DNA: TGTGCCATCAGTGCAAATCAGCAGGGTCGGCGCAATCAGCCCCAGCATTTT
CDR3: CAISANQQGRRNQPQHF

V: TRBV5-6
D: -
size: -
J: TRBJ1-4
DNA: TGTGCCAGCAGCGGTACGGGGGAAGAAGAAAAACTGTTTTTT
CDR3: CASSGTGEEEKLFF

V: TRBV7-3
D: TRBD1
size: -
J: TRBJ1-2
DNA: TGTGCCAGCAGCACCGCCGGGACAGGGGCGGGTGGCTACACCTTC
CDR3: CASSTAGTGAGGYTF

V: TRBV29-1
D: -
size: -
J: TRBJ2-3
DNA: TGCAGCGTGCAGGGGATTGGCACAGATACGCAGTATTTT
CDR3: CSVQGIGTDTQYF